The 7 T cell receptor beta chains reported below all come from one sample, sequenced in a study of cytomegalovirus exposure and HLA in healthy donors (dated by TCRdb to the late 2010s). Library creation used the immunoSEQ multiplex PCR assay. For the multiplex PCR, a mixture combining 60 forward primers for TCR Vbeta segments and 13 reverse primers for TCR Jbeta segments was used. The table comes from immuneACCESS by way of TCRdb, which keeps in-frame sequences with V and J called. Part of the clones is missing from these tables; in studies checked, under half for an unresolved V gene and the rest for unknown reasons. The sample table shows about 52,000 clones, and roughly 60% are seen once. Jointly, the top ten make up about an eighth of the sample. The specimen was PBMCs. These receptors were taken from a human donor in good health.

The CDR3 region is CASSGGGAGMETQYF. The CDR3 DNA follows: TGTGCCAGCAGCGGCGGGGGGGCCGGGATGGAGACCCAGTACTTC. The V and J genes are TRBV7-2 and TRBJ2-5, with TRBD2 matching over 9 bases. Trimming removed 5 bases from V and 5 bases from J; junction bases left unmatched: 9. This CDR3 is 15 amino acids long. From germline, CDR1 is SGHTA and CDR2 FQGNSA.

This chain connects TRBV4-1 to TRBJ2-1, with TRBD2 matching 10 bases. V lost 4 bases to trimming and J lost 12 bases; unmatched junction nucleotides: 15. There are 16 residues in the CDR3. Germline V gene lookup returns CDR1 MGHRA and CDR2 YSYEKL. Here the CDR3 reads CASSRAGTSENSRQFF. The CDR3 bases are TGCGCCAGCAGCCGCGCCGGGACTAGCGAGAACTCAAGGCAGTTCTTC.

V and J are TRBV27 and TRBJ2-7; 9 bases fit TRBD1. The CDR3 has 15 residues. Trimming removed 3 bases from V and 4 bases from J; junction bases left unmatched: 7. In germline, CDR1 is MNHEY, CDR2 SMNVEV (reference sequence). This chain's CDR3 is CASSLGGTGWYEQYF. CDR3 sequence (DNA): TGTGCCAGCAGTTTGGGCGGGACAGGGTGGTACGAGCAGTACTTC.

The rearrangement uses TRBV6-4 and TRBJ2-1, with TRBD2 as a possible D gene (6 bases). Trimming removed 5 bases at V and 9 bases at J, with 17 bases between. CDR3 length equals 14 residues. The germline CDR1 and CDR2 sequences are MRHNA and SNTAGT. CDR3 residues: CASSLTTGAGEQFF. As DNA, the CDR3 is TGTGCCAGCAGTCTCACTACGGGAGCGGGTGAGCAGTTCTTC.

The CDR3 sequence is CASSRFAGGQFF. The CDR3 nucleotides read TGTGCCAGCAGCCGGTTTGCCGGGGGGCAGTTCTTC. The rearrangement uses TRBV21-1 and TRBJ2-1; TRBD2, as called in the table, went unchecked against the DNA. TRBV21-1 is tagged as a pseudogene. The CDR3 length is 12 residues.

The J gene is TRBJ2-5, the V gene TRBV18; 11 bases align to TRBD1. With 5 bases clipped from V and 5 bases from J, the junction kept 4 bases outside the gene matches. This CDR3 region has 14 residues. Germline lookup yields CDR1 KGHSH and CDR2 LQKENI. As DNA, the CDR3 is TGTGCCAGCTCATGGGACAGGGGGTTGGAGACCCAGTACTTC. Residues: CASSWDRGLETQYF.

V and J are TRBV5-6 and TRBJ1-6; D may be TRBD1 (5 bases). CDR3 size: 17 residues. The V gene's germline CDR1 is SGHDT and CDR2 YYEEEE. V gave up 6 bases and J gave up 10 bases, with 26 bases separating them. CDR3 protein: CASTLGGSGFLRSPLHF. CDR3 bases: TGTGCCAGCACCCTGGGGGGTTCCGGGTTCCTCCGATCACCCCTCCACTTT.